This T cell receptor (beta chain) was sequenced in a study of metastatic and nonmetastatic thyroid tumors (dated by TCRdb to the early 2020s). A note on the overall study: For patients with malignant and with benign thyroid disease, the researchers compared repertoires between peripheral blood samples and tumor or nodule tissue samples.

About this clone itself: The antigen it recognizes is unknown. No qualities accompany the bases; no much larger clone lies one base away.

Library preparation was by PCR. Reads for this sample came from an Illumina HiSeq 4000. High-throughput sequencing was used to profile the TCR beta-chain CDR3 region of each patient. The authors processed their data as follows. Drawing on CDR3 differences between clinicopathological groups, the researchers built a classifier meant to tell apart patients with distant-metastatic papillary thyroid cancer. The Shannon index was used to assess repertoire diversity, and the Morisita-Horn index was used to assess tumor-blood repertoire similarity. TCRdb trimmed the raw reads at Q25, called clones with MiXCR and kept productive beta chains. TCRdb, not the authors, supplied the V and J calls. The sample contains tens of thousands of clones, over 9.5% of them found a single time. The ten top clones hold approximately 10% of the sample. No patient had received any treatment before thyroid surgery. Using T-cell receptor beta sequencing, the study looked back at clinical samples from patients collected from about 2011 to 2019.

The CDR3 has 15 amino acids, counting the end cysteine and phenylalanine. Only the CDR3 portion is preserved as DNA: 45 bases, with reading frame beginning at the first base. The germline ends are 10 bases apart after V is trimmed by 2 bases and J by 0 bases. The germline V gene encodes CDR1 MNHEY and CDR2 SVGAGI. What the authors observed across the whole study: TCR beta diversity was reported as significantly higher in malignant tumors than in benign nodules, in both blood and tumor samples.

The source material was blood. The chain links TRBV6-5 with TRBJ1-1; the D gene is perhaps TRBD1, from 5 matching bases. The origin of this receptor is a female donor with papillary thyroid cancer or a benign thyroid nodule (not recorded which). Some clones in this sample may be carry-over from other donors' samples. At the DNA level, the sequence is TGTGCCAGCAGTTACGGGGGGTCGGTGAACACTGAAGCTTTCTTT. Its protein reads: CASSYGGSVNTEAFF.